This T cell receptor beta chain appears in the sequencing data of a study of T-cell memory formation after mild COVID-19. Overall study context: TCR clusters largely stayed donor specific. The study, taken as a whole, reports: Pre-infection memory carried some responding clones, suggesting that cross-reactive memory joined. Second-wave clones with a day 37 peak had unconfirmed SARS-CoV-2 specificity. Balance between CD4 and CD8 was seen in clones contracting day 15 to 85, and a CD4+ lean was seen in later expanders.

This clonotype has a handful of counts. Its cognate antigen is unknown. MiXCR, run by TCRdb on the 5' RACE reads, gives a single entry per CDR3 protein. The table lists 200,000 to 250,000 distinct CDR3 sequences, around a tenth of them singletons. The CDR3 covers 18 residues. Germline CDR1 MNHEY, CDR2 SVGAGI. V lost 0 bases to trimming and J lost 3 bases, with 20 bases between them. The sequencing sample was made of PBMCs or a T cell subset sorted from them (not recorded which). This TCR was recovered from a man younger than 35 who had mild COVID-19 (a few samples of this study predate the infection). Cell type and time point are not known. This chain joins TRBV6-5 and TRBJ1-1; no reliable D call. CDR3 DNA sequence: TGTGCCAGCAGTTACTCCTCACTGGGCCGCACCATCTACACTGAAGCTTTCTTT. Encoded protein: CASSYSSLGRTIYTEAFF.